Presented here are 21 T cell receptor beta chains from one specimen sequenced in a study of cytomegalovirus exposure and HLA in healthy donors. The primer mix had 60 Vbeta and 13 Jbeta primers. The method was immunoSEQ multiplex PCR; TCRdb's version includes in-frame clones alone and lacks a portion of them. Counted here are roughly 150,000 clones, roughly 75% occurring once; the ten biggest clones make up approximately 10%. Sequences were obtained from PBMCs. All receptors derive from a man aged 18 to 35 in good health and CMV-seropositive.

The sample holds a few counts of this clone. This chain joins TRBV7-9 and TRBJ2-1, with D perhaps matching TRBD2 (5 bases). Trimming pared 7 bases from V and 3 bases from J, leaving 10 bases between. This CDR3 region has 13 residues. Per the germline V gene, CDR1 is SEHNR and CDR2 is FQNEAQ (reference sequence). The CDR3 spells CASTLRDYNEQFF. The CDR3 DNA is TGTGCCAGCACCTTGAGGGACTACAATGAGCAGTTCTTC. Filled out from reference TRBV7-9 and TRBJ2-1, the complete variable domain reads DTGVSQNPRHKITKRGQNVTFRCDPISEHNRLYWYRQTLGQGPEFLTYFQNEAQLEKSRLLSDRFSAERPKGSFSTLEIQRTEQGDSAMYLCASTLRDYNEQFFGPGTRLTVL.

CDR3 region: CASSYPAVEPVERRNSYNEQFF. DNA of the CDR3: TGTGCCAGCAGCTACCCCGCTGTCGAGCCAGTCGAGCGACGTAATTCCTACAATGAGCAGTTCTTC. The chain links TRBV7-6 to TRBJ2-1; D call uncertain. V shed 4 bases and J shed 1 base, with 32 bases lying between them. This CDR3 is 22 amino acids long. Germline CDR1 is SGHVS and CDR2 is FNYEAQ. Variable domain in full (rest from reference TRBV7-6 and TRBJ2-1): GAGVSQSPRYKVTKRGQDVALRCDPISGHVSLYWYRQALGQGPEFLTYFNYEAQQDKSGLPNDRFSAERPEGSISTLTIQRTEQRDSAMYRCASSYPAVEPVERRNSYNEQFFGPGTRLTVL.

The genes are TRBV10-2 and TRBJ2-5; 8 bases are shared with TRBD1. Germline loops: CDR1 WSHSY, CDR2 SAAADI. J was trimmed by 3 bases and V by 1 base; bases with no gene match: 4. The CDR3 is 15 amino acids. The CDR3 reads CASSELDRVEETQYF. CDR3 DNA sequence: TGCGCCAGCAGTGAGTTGGACAGGGTCGAAGAGACCCAGTACTTC.

In this sample, this clone turned up once. The V call is TRBV5-1, the J call TRBJ1-2; no clear D gene. This CDR3 has 13 amino acids. V lost 1 base to trimming and J lost 2 bases, with 6 bases between them. The germline gives CDR1 SGHRS, CDR2 YFSETQ. The DNA of the CDR3 is TGCGCCAGCAGCTTGCTACAGAACTATGGCTACACCTTC. It translates to CASSLLQNYGYTF. Filled out from reference TRBV5-1 and TRBJ1-2, the complete variable domain reads KAGVTQTPRYLIKTRGQQVTLSCSPISGHRSVSWYQQTPGQGLQFLFEYFSETQRNKGNFPGRFSGRQFSNSRSEMNVSTLELGDSALYLCASSLLQNYGYTFGSGTRLTVV.

In this sample, this clone turned up a few times. The genes are TRBV10-3 and TRBJ1-4; no clear D. Per the germline V gene, CDR1 is ENHRY and CDR2 is SYGVKD. CDR3 length: 13 amino acids. Trimming took off 10 bases at V and 7 bases at J, with 16 bases between the two ends. CDR3 protein: CATRRREGEKLFF. In DNA form, the CDR3 reads TGTGCCACCCGGCGGCGGGAGGGTGAAAAACTGTTTTTT.

This clone was detected only a few times. The V and J genes are TRBV15 and TRBJ1-5; D is ambiguous. This CDR3 spans 12 amino acids. Germline CDR1 is LNHNV and CDR2 is YYDKDF (reference sequence). The germline V and J ends were trimmed by 3 bases and 5 bases, with 5 bases remaining between them. Here the CDR3 DNA reads TGTGCCACCAGCAGGAGAGATCAGCCCCAGCATTTT. The encoded protein is CATSRRDQPQHF.

The chain recombines TRBV4-1 with TRBJ2-1; 8 bases fit TRBD2. CDR1 MGHRA and CDR2 YSYEKL come from the germline V gene. V lost 8 bases, J lost 2 bases, and 5 bases stayed unmatched. The CDR3 has 14 residues. CDR3 nucleotides: TGCGCCAGCCAGCGGGAGCTCACCTACAATGAGCAGTTCTTC. This sequence encodes CASQRELTYNEQFF.

The chain uses TRBV5-6 and TRBJ2-3, with TRBD2 matching over 12 bases. Germline lookup yields CDR1 SGHDT and CDR2 YYEEEE. The junction had 6 bases not matched to a gene; V was cut back by 3 bases and J by 4 bases. There are 16 residues in the CDR3. For the CDR3, the DNA is TGTGCCAGCAGCTCCCGACTAGCGGGAGTGGCAGATACGCAGTATTTT. Encoded protein: CASSSRLAGVADTQYF.

Only a few counts were recorded for this clone. The rearrangement uses TRBV28 and TRBJ1-3, with D possibly being TRBD1 (6 bases). Germline assignment: CDR1 MDHEN and CDR2 SYDVKM. The V end was cut by 5 bases, the J end by 1 base, with 21 bases between. The CDR3 totals 18 residues. CDR3 in DNA: TGTGCCAGCAGTCTCCTTACCCCGACAGGCTCTTCTGGAAACACCATATATTTT. Amino acid sequence: CASSLLTPTGSSGNTIYF.

The rearrangement uses TRBV2 and TRBJ1-1, with 9 bases that match TRBD1. The V gene's germline CDR1 is SNHLY and CDR2 FYNNEI. The V gene end was trimmed by 5 bases and the J gene end by 3 bases; junction bases not matched to a gene: 4. CDR3 length: 14 amino acids. CDR3 residues: CASSSGQGYTEAFF. The DNA of the CDR3 is TGTGCCAGCAGTTCCGGACAGGGGTACACTGAAGCTTTCTTT.

In nucleotides, the CDR3 is TGCAGTGCGCGGACAGGCTATGAGCATTTT. Translated: CSARTGYEHF. The rearrangement uses TRBV20-1 and TRBJ1-5, with TRBD1 matching 7 bases. CDR1 is DFQATT, CDR2 SNEGSKA, per germline (reference sequence). V lost 6 bases, J lost 14 bases, and 7 bases stayed unmatched. The CDR3 has 10 amino acids.

This clone has a handful of counts. The chain uses TRBV28 and TRBJ1-1, with TRBD1 as a possible D gene (5 bases). V dropped 6 bases and J dropped 3 bases, with 14 bases sitting between them. Germline CDR1 reads MDHEN; CDR2 reads SYDVKM. This CDR3 is 14 amino acids long. The CDR3 sequence: CASRTGGGDTEAFF. CDR3 bases: TGTGCCAGCAGGACGGGGGGTGGGGACACTGAAGCTTTCTTT.

The chain combines TRBV30 with TRBJ1-1; possible D gene TRBD1, 6 bases. The CDR3 has 12 residues. Trimming cost V 5 bases and J 4 bases, with 11 bases left between them. Germline V gives CDR1 GTSNPN, CDR2 SVGIG (reference sequence). The CDR3 protein is CAWGGGGTEAFF. In DNA form, the CDR3 reads TGTGCCTGGGGAGGGGGGGGCACTGAAGCTTTCTTT.

CDR3 in amino acids: CSVTGPTRGEQYF. The CDR3, as DNA: TGCAGCGTGACAGGGCCTACTAGAGGCGAGCAGTACTTC. This chain links TRBV29-1 with TRBJ2-7, with 7 bases fitting TRBD1. There are 13 residues in the CDR3. With V trimmed by 6 bases and J by 6 bases, 11 bases remained unmatched. CDR1 and CDR2 (germline): SQVTM, ANQGSEA.

The sample holds one count of this clone. The V and J genes are TRBV27 and TRBJ2-7; 7 nucleotides line up with TRBD1. Germline V gene sequence: CDR1 MNHEY, CDR2 SMNVEV (reference sequence). V was pared by 4 bases and J by 6 bases, with 9 bases of the junction left unmatched. The CDR3 loop spans 14 amino acids. The CDR3 DNA follows: TGTGCCAGCAGTTCAAACAGGGGTGCCCTCGAGCAGTACTTC. Translated, it gives CASSSNRGALEQYF.

The chain is built from TRBV6-4 and TRBJ2-3, with D perhaps matching TRBD2 (6 bases). Per the germline V gene, CDR1 is MRHNA and CDR2 is SNTAGT. Trimming removed 6 bases at V and 6 bases at J, with 19 bases between. The CDR3 consists of 15 residues. The DNA for the CDR3 is TGTGCCAGCAGCGAGAGAGGGAGGCCAGGGGATACGCAGTATTTT. It translates to CASSERGRPGDTQYF.

This clone was counted between two and nine times. The chain carries TRBV6-1 and TRBJ2-7; D might be TRBD1 (5 bases). Trimming took 2 bases from V and 1 from J, leaving 15 bases between them. Germline loops: CDR1 MNHNS, CDR2 SASEGT. This CDR3 is built from 16 residues. The CDR3 DNA reads as TGTGCCAGCAGTGAAAGTGGACACCTGATTTCCTACGAGCAGTACTTC. Protein: CASSESGHLISYEQYF.

The chain employs TRBV15 and TRBJ2-3; 11 bases are shared with TRBD2. The CDR3 covers 18 residues. Unmatched junction bases numbered 10, after V lost 1 base and J lost 4 bases. CDR1 and CDR2 (germline): LNHNV, YYDKDF (reference sequence). The CDR3 protein is CATSRVMKLAGVPDTQYF. CDR3 sequence (DNA): TGTGCCACCAGCAGAGTAATGAAACTAGCGGGAGTCCCAGATACGCAGTATTTT. Drawing the rest from reference TRBV15 and TRBJ2-3, the complete variable domain is DAMVIQNPRYQVTQFGKPVTLSCSQTLNHNVMYWYQQKSSQAPKLLFHYYDKDFNNEADTPDNFQSRRPNTSFCFLDIRSPGLGDTAMYLCATSRVMKLAGVPDTQYFGPGTRLTVL.

CDR3 coding DNA: TGCGCCAGTCGGGAGGCCTACGAGCAGTACTTC. As protein: CASREAYEQYF. The chain has TRBV5-1 and TRBJ2-7; TRBD2 aligns across 7 bases. The J segment lost 2 bases and the V segment lost 8 bases, leaving 1 base of the junction unmatched. The V gene's germline CDR1 is SGHRS and CDR2 YFSETQ. The CDR3 has 11 residues.

The chain is built from TRBV30 and TRBJ2-7; D possibly corresponds to TRBD2 (6 bases). Trimming cost V 2 bases and J 6 bases, with 14 bases left between them. Germline CDR1 reads GTSNPN; CDR2 reads SVGIG (reference sequence). The CDR3 runs to 13 residues. In DNA form, the CDR3 reads TGTGCCTGGAGTCTACTAGCTGGAGGCGAGCAGTACTTC. This sequence encodes CAWSLLAGGEQYF.

This chain connects TRBV15 to TRBJ1-5; 8 bases are shared with TRBD1. The V segment lost 3 bases and the J segment 5 bases; nucleotides outside the gene matches: 6. Per the germline V gene, CDR1 is LNHNV and CDR2 is YYDKDF (reference sequence). The CDR3 length is 15 residues. The DNA of the CDR3 is TGTGCCACCAGCAGGGGGACAGGCGGGGATCAGCCCCAGCATTTT. Translation gives CATSRGTGGDQPQHF.